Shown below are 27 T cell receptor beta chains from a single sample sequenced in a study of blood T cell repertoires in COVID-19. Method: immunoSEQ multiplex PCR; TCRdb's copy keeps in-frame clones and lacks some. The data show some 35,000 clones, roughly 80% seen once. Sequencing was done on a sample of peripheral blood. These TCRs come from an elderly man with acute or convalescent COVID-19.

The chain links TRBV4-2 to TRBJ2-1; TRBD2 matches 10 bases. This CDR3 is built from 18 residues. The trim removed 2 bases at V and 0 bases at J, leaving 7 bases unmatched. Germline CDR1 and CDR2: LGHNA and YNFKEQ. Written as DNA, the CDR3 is TGTGCCAGCAGCCAACGGACTAGCGGCTTTAGCTCCTACAATGAGCAGTTCTTC. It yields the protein CASSQRTSGFSSYNEQFF.

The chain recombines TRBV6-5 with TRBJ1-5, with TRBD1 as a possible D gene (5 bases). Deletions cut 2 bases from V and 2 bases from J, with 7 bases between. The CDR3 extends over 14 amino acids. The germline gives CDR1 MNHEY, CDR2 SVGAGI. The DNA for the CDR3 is TGTGCCAGCAGTTACAGGGGTGGCAATCAGCCCCAGCATTTT. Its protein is CASSYRGGNQPQHF.

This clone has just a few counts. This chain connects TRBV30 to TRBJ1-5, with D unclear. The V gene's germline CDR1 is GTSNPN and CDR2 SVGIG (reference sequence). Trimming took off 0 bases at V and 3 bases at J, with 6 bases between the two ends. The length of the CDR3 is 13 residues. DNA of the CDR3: TGTGCCTGGAGTGTCGGTTACAATCAGCCCCAGCATTTT. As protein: CAWSVGYNQPQHF.

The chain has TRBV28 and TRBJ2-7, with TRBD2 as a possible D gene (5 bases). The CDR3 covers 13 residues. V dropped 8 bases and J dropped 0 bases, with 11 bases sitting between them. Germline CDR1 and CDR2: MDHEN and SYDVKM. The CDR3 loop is CASDRGNSYEQYF. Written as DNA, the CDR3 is TGTGCCAGCGACCGGGGAAACTCCTACGAGCAGTACTTC.

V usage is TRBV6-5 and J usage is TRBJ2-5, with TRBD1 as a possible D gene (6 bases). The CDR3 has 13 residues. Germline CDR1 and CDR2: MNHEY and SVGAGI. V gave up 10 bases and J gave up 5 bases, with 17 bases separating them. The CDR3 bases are TGTGCCATCACACAAGCCCAGGGGGAGACCCAGTACTTC. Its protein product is CAITQAQGETQYF.

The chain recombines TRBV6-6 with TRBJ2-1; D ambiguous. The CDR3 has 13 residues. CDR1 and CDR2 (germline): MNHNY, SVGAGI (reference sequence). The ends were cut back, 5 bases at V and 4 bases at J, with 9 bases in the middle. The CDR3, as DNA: TGTGCCAGCAGTACGGGTCTATACAATGAGCAGTTCTTC. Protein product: CASSTGLYNEQFF.

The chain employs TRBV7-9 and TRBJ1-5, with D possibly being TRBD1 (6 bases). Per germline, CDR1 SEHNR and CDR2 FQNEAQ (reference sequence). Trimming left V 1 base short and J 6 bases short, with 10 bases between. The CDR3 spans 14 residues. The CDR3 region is CASSLESGAQPQHF. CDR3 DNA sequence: TGTGCCAGCAGCTTAGAGTCAGGGGCTCAGCCCCAGCATTTT.

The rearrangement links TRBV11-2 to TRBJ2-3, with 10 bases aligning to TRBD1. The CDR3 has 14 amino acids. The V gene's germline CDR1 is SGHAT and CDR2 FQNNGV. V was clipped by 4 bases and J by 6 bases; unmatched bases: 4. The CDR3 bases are TGTGCCAGCAGCTCCAGGGACAGGGGTGATACGCAGTATTTT. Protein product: CASSSRDRGDTQYF.

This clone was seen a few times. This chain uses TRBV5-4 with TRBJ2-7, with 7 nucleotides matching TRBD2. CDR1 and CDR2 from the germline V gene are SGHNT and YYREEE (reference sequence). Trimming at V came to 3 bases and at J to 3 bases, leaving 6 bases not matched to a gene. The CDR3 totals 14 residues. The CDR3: CASSSGGGYYEQYF. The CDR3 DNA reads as TGTGCCAGCAGCTCGGGAGGCGGATACTACGAGCAGTACTTC.

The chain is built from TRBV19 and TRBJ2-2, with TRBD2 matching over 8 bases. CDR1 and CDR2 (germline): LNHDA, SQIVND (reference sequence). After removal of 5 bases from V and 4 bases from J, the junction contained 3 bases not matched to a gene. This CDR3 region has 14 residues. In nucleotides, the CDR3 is TGTGCCAGTAGTCTCGGGGGGGGCACCGGGGAGCTGTTTTTT. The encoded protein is CASSLGGGTGELFF.

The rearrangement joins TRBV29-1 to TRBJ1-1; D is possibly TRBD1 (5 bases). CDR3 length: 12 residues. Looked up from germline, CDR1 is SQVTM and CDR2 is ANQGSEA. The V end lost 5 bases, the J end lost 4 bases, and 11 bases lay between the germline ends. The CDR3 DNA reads TGCAGCGTTATGGGGGGTGGCACTGAAGCTTTCTTT. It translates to CSVMGGGTEAFF.

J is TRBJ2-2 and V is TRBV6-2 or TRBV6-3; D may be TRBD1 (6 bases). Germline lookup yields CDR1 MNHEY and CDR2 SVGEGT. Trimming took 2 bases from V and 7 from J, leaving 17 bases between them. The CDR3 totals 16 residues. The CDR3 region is CASSYAYREIGGELFF. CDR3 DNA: TGTGCCAGCAGTTACGCTTACAGGGAAATTGGCGGGGAGCTGTTTTTT.

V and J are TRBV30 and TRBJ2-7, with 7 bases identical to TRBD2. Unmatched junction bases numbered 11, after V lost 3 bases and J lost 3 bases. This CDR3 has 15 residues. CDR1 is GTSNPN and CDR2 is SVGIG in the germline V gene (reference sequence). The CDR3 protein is CAWRPVASGLYEQYF. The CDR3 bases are TGTGCCTGGAGACCCGTGGCTAGCGGACTCTACGAGCAGTACTTC.

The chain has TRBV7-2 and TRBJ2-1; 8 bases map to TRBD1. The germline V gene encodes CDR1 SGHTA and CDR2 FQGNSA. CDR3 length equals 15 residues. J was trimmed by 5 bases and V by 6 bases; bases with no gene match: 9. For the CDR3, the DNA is TGTGCCAGCAGGGAACCCGGGACAGGAAACAATGAGCAGTTCTTC. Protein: CASREPGTGNNEQFF.

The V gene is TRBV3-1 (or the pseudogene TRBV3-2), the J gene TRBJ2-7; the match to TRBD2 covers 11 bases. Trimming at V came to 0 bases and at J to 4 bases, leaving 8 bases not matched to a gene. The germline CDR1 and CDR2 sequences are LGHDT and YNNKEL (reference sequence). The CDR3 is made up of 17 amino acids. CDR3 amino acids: CASSQEASGGIRYEQYF. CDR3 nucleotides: TGTGCCAGCAGCCAAGAGGCTAGCGGGGGGATCAGGTACGAGCAGTACTTC.

CDR3 sequence reads: CAWAHGDSHEQYF. The CDR3 DNA reads TGTGCCTGGGCCCACGGGGACAGCCACGAGCAGTACTTC. The chain links TRBV30 to TRBJ2-7; the match to TRBD1 covers 7 bases. Looked up from germline, CDR1 is GTSNPN and CDR2 is SVGIG (reference sequence). The CDR3 is made up of 13 amino acids. V lost 5 bases to trimming and J lost 5 bases; unmatched junction nucleotides: 9.

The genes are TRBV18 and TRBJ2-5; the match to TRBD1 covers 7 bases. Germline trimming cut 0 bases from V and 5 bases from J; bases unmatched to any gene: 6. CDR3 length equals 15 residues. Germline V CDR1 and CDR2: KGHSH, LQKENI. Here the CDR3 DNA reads TGTGCCAGCTCACCACCGACAGGGAATCGGGAGACCCAGTACTTC. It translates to CASSPPTGNRETQYF.

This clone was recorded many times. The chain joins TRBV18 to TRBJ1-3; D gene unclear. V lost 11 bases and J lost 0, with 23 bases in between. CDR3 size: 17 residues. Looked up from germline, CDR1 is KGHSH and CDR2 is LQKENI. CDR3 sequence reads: CAAARGWTGDSGNTIYF. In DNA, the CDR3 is TGTGCCGCGGCGCGAGGGTGGACTGGAGACTCTGGAAACACCATATATTTT.

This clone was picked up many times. The CDR3 sequence is CATSDVGAAAFF. Written as DNA, the CDR3 is TGTGCCACCAGTGACGTAGGGGCCGCAGCTTTCTTT. The chain has TRBV24-1 and TRBJ1-1; D might be TRBD1 (5 bases). This CDR3 has 12 residues. Looked up from germline, CDR1 is KGHDR and CDR2 is SFDVKD. V lost 4 bases and J 10 bases, leaving 12 bases between the germline ends.

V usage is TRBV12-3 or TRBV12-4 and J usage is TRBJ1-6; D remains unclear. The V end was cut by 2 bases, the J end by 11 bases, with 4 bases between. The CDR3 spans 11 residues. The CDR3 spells CASSLSTPLHF. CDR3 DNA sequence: TGTGCCAGCAGTTTATCCACACCCCTCCACTTT.

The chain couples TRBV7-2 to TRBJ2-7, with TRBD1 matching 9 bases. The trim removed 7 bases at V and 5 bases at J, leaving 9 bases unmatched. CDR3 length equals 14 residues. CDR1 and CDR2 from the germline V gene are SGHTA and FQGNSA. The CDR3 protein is CASKNYRGRDEQYF. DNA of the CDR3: TGTGCCAGCAAGAACTACAGGGGGCGCGACGAGCAGTACTTC.

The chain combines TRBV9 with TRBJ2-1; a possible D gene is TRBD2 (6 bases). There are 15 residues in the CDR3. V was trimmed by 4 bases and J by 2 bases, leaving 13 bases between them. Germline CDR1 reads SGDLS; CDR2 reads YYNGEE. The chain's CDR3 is CASSPPRGAYNEQFF. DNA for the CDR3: TGTGCCAGCAGCCCTCCTCGCGGGGCCTACAATGAGCAGTTCTTC.

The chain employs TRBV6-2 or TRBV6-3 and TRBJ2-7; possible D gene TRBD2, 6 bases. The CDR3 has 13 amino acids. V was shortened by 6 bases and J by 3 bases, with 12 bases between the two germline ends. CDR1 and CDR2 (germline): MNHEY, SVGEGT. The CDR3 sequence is CASSRRGIYEQYF. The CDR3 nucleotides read TGTGCCAGCAGCCGCCGGGGGATCTACGAGCAGTACTTC.

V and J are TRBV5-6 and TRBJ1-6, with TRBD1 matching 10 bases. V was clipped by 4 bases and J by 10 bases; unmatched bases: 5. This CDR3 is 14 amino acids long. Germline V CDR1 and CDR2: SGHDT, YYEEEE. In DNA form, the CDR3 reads TGTGCCAGCAGCCCAGGGACAGGGGCATCACCCCTCCACTTT. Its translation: CASSPGTGASPLHF.

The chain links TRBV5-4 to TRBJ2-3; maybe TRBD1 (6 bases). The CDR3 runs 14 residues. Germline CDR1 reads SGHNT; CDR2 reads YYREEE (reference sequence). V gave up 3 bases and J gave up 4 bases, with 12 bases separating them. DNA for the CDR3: TGTGCCAGCAGCTCTCGACAGGTACCAGATACGCAGTATTTT. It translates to CASSSRQVPDTQYF.

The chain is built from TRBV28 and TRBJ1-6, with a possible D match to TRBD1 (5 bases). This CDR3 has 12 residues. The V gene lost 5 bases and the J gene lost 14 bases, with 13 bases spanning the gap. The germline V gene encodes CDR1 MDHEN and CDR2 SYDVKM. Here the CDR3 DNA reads TGTGCCAGCAGTCCGGGCAGGGTCACCCTCCACTTT. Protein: CASSPGRVTLHF.

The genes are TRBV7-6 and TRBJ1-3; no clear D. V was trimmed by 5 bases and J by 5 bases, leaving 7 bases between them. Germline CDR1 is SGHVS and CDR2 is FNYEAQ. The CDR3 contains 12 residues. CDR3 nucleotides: TGTGCCAGCAGCCTAAGAAGAAACACCATATATTTT. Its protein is CASSLRRNTIYF.